This TCR beta chain is drawn from a study of identical twins. A universal primer site was incorporated via template switching, and the cDNA contained unique molecular identifiers. One entry per CDR3 protein results from TCRdb running MiXCR on the 5' RACE reads. The table lists 200,000 to 250,000 distinct CDR3 sequences, 6.5% of them singletons. This clonotype has a handful of counts. What it binds is unknown. The CDR3 is made up of 13 amino acids. Trimming pared 7 bases from V and 2 bases from J, leaving 12 bases between. Germline CDR1 and CDR2: SGDLS and YYNGEE. Study-level points and caveats: Some out-of-frame alpha sequences were shared by twins, and these showed excess low generation probability. For out-of-frame beta sequences, excess twin sharing was weaker.

The same sample was also used in a study of T cells expressing NK-cell markers.

The genes are TRBV9 and TRBJ2-5, with D hard to call. What was sequenced was CD8+ T cells sorted from blood. The receptor was isolated from a woman between 18 and 30 years old in good health. CDR3: CASQASLQETQYF. For the CDR3, the DNA is TGTGCCAGCCAAGCGAGCTTACAAGAGACCCAGTACTTC.